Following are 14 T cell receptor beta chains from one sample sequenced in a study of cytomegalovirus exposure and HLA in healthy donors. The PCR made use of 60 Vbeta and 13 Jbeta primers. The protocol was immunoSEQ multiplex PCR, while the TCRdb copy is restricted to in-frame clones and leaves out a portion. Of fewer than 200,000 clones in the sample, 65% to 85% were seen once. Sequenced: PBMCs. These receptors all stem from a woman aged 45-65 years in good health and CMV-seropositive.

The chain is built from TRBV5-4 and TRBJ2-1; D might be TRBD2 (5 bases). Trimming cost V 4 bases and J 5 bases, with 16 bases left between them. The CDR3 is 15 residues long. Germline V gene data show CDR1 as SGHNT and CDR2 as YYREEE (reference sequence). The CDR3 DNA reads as TGTGCCAGCAGCCCCCTAGAGGCCGGGAACAATGAGCAGTTCTTC. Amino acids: CASSPLEAGNNEQFF.

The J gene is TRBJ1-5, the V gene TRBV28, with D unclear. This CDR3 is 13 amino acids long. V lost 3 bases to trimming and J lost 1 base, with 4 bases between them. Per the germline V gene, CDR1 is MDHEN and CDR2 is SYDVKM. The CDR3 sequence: CASSFRSNQPQHF. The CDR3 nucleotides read TGTGCCAGCAGTTTCCGGAGCAATCAGCCCCAGCATTTT.

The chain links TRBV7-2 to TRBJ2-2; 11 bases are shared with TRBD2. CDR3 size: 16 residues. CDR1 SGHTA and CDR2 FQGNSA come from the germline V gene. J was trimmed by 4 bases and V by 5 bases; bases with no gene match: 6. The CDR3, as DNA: TGTGCCAGCAGCAGACTAGCGGGGTCGGGCACCGGGGAGCTGTTTTTT. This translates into CASSRLAGSGTGELFF.

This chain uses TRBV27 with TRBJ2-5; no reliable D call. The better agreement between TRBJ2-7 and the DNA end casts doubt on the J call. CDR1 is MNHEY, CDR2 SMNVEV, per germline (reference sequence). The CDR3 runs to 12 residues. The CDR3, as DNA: TGTGCCAGCAGTTCCCCCTCCTACGAGCAGTACTTC. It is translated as CASSSPSYEQYF.

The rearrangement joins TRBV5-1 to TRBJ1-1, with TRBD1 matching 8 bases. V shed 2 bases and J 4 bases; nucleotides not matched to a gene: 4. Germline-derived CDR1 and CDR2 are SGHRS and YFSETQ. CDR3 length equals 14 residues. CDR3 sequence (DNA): TGCGCCAGCAGCTTTCAGGGGGCTAGCACTGAAGCTTTCTTT. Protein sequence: CASSFQGASTEAFF.

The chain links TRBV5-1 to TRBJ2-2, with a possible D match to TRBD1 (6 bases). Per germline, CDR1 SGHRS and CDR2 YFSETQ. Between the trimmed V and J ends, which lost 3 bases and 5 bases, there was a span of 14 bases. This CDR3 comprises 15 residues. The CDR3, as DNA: TGCGCCAGCAGCTCTGGACAGCATAGAACCGGGGAGCTGTTTTTT. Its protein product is CASSSGQHRTGELFF.

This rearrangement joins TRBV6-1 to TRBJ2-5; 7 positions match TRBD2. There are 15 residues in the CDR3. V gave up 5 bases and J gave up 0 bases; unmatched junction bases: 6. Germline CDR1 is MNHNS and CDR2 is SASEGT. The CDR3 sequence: CASSPSGWYQETQYF. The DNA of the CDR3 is TGTGCCAGCAGTCCTAGCGGTTGGTACCAAGAGACCCAGTACTTC.

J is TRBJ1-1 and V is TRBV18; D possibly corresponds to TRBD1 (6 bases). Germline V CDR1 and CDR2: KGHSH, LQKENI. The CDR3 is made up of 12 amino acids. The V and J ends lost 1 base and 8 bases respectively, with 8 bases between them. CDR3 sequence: CASSPQGQEAFF. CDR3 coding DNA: TGTGCCAGCTCACCACAGGGACAAGAAGCTTTCTTT.

The CDR3 DNA reads as TGTGCCAGCAGCCCCTGGACTAGCGGATCGTACAATGAGCAGTTCTTC. Residues: CASSPWTSGSYNEQFF. This chain uses TRBV7-2 with TRBJ2-1, with 10 bases matching TRBD2. CDR3 length: 16 amino acids. V lost 5 bases and J lost 4; bases outside the gene matches: 8. CDR1 SGHTA and CDR2 FQGNSA come from the germline V gene.

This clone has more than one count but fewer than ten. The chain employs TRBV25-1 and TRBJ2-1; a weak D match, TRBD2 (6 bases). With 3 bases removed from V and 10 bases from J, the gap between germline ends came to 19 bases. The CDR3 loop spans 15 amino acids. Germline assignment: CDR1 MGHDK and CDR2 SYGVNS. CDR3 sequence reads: CASSDAGTERREQFF. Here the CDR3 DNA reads TGTGCCAGCAGTGACGCGGGGACGGAGCGTAGGGAGCAGTTCTTC.

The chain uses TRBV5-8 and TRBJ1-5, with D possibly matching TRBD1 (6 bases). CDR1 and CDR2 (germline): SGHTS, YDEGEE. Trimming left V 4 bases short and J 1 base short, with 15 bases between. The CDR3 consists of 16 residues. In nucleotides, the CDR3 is TGTGCCAGCAGCATGGGGGCAGGGATCAGCAATCAGCCCCAGCATTTT. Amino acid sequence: CASSMGAGISNQPQHF.

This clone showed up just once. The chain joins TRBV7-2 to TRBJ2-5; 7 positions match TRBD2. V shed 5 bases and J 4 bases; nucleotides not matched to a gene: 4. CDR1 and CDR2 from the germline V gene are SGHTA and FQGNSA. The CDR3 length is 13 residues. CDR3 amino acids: CASSIRGVETQYF. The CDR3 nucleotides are TGTGCCAGCAGCATCCGGGGGGTAGAGACCCAGTACTTC.

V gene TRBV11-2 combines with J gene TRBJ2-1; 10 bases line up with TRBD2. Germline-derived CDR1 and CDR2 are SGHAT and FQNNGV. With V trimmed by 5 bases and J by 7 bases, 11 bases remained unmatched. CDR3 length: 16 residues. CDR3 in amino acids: CASSGFGAGGGNEQFF. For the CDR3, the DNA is TGTGCCAGCAGCGGGTTTGGAGCGGGAGGGGGTAATGAGCAGTTCTTC.

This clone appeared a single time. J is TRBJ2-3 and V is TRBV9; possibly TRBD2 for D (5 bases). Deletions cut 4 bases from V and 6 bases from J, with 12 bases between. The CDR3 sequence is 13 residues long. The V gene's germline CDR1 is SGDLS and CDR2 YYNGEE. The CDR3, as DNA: TGTGCCAGCAGCCCGGGGTCTAGGGATACGCAGTATTTT. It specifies CASSPGSRDTQYF.